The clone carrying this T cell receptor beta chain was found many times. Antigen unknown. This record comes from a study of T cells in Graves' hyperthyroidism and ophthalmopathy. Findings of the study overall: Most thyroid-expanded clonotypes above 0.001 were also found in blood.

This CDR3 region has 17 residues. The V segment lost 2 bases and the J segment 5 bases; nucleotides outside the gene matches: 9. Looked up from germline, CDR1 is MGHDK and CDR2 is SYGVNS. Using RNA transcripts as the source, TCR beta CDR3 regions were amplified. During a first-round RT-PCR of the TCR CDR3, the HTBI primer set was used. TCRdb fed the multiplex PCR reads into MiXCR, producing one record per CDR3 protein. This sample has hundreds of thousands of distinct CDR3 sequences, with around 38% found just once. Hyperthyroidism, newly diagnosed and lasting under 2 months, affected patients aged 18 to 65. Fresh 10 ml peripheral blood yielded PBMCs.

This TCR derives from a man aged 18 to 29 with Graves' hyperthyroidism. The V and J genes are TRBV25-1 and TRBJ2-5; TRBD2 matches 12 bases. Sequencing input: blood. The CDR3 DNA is TGTGCCAGCAGTGAAAGTCTAGCGGGAGGGCCGGGTGAGACCCAGTACTTC. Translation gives CASSESLAGGPGETQYF. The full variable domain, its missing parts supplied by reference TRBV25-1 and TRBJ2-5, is EADIYQTPRYLVIGTGKKITLECSQTMGHDKMYWYQQDPGMELHLIHYSYGVNSTEKGDLSSESTVSRIRTEHFPLTLESARPSHTSQYLCASSESLAGGPGETQYFGPGTRLLVL.